This is a list of T cell receptor beta chains from one sample in a study of blood T cell repertoires in COVID-19. Sequencing was performed with immunoSEQ multiplex PCR; in TCRdb, only in-frame clones are kept and a portion is missing. The table includes some 190,000 clones, about 86% detected once. Sequencing input: PBMCs or T cells enriched from blood (not recorded which). The receptors shown here come from a woman in her 40s in a cohort exposed to, infected with or recovered from COVID-19 (not recorded which). CDR3s include the opening cysteine and the closing phenylalanine or tryptophan. Each record gives: CDR3 protein, CDR3 DNA, D gene, clone size, V gene, J gene. A D gene is named only where the DNA matches it firmly. Rows may omit the clone size; those that give it use once, few, many or a size class.

CDR3 protein: CASSPVGREGAKNIQYF
CDR3 DNA: TGTGCCAGCAGCCCGGTGGGGCGGGAGGGTGCCAAAAACATTCAGTACTTC
D gene: TRBD2
clone size: -
V gene: TRBV4-2
J gene: TRBJ2-4

CDR3 protein: CASSTHSEGSYEQYF
CDR3 DNA: TGCGCCAGCAGCACCCACAGTGAAGGTTCCTACGAGCAGTACTTC
D gene: -
clone size: -
V gene: TRBV4-1
J gene: TRBJ2-7

CDR3 protein: CATFQPGTAGGYTF
CDR3 DNA: TGTGCCACATTTCAGCCGGGAACGGCGGGTGGCTACACCTTC
D gene: -
clone size: once
V gene: TRBV24-1
J gene: TRBJ1-2

CDR3 protein: CASSQVVLAAPGDTQYF
CDR3 DNA: TGTGCCAGCAGCCAAGTTGTACTAGCGGCCCCGGGAGATACGCAGTATTTT
D gene: TRBD2
clone size: -
V gene: TRBV3-1/TRBV3-2
J gene: TRBJ2-3

CDR3 protein: CASSQGQGVRGYTF
CDR3 DNA: TGTGCCAGCAGCCAAGGACAGGGAGTTAGGGGCTACACCTTC
D gene: TRBD1
clone size: -
V gene: TRBV3-1/TRBV3-2
J gene: TRBJ1-2

CDR3 protein: CASRQGETTNEKLFF
CDR3 DNA: TGTGCCAGTAGACAGGGGGAGACGACTAATGAAAAACTGTTTTTT
D gene: TRBD1
clone size: -
V gene: TRBV7-8
J gene: TRBJ1-4

CDR3 protein: CASRVGGATEAFF
CDR3 DNA: TGTGCCAGCAGGGTTGGAGGGGCCACTGAAGCTTTCTTT
D gene: -
clone size: -
V gene: TRBV12-3/TRBV12-4
J gene: TRBJ1-1

CDR3 protein: CASSLSNEQFF
CDR3 DNA: TGTGCCAGCAGCTTGAGCAATGAGCAGTTCTTC
D gene: -
clone size: -
V gene: TRBV7-9
J gene: TRBJ2-1

CDR3 protein: CASSPDWGFNQPQHF
CDR3 DNA: TGTGCCAGCAGCCCGGACTGGGGATTCAATCAGCCCCAGCATTTT
D gene: -
clone size: -
V gene: TRBV9
J gene: TRBJ1-5

CDR3 protein: CASRGTGGITEAFF
CDR3 DNA: TGTGCCAGCAGGGGGACAGGGGGTATTACTGAAGCTTTCTTT
D gene: TRBD1
clone size: -
V gene: TRBV27
J gene: TRBJ1-1

CDR3 protein: CASSLGGTELFF
CDR3 DNA: TGTGCCAGCAGCTTAGGAGGAACGGAACTGTTTTTT
D gene: -
clone size: once
V gene: TRBV7-6
J gene: TRBJ1-4

CDR3 protein: CASSFGLAGRNTQYF
CDR3 DNA: TGTGCCAGCAGCTTTGGACTAGCGGGACGGAATACGCAGTATTTT
D gene: TRBD2
clone size: -
V gene: TRBV7-2
J gene: TRBJ2-3

CDR3 protein: CASSLSWLAGDEQYF
CDR3 DNA: TGCGCCAGCAGCTTGTCGTGGCTAGCGGGAGACGAGCAGTACTTC
D gene: TRBD2
clone size: -
V gene: TRBV5-1
J gene: TRBJ2-7

CDR3 protein: CASRGGKGTTEAFF
CDR3 DNA: TGTGCCAGCAGGGGGGGTAAGGGGACCACTGAAGCTTTCTTT
D gene: -
clone size: many
V gene: TRBV2
J gene: TRBJ1-1

CDR3 protein: CASSNTLGGYGYTF
CDR3 DNA: TGTGCCAGCAGCAATACCCTAGGGGGCTATGGCTACACCTTC
D gene: -
clone size: -
V gene: TRBV14
J gene: TRBJ1-2

CDR3 protein: CATSDPQGAGEKLFF
CDR3 DNA: TGTGCCACCAGTGATCCCCAGGGGGCTGGGGAAAAACTGTTTTTT
D gene: TRBD1
clone size: -
V gene: TRBV24-1
J gene: TRBJ1-4

CDR3 protein: CASSIGQGGYGYTF
CDR3 DNA: TGTGCCAGCAGCATAGGACAGGGGGGATATGGCTACACCTTC
D gene: TRBD1
clone size: -
V gene: TRBV7-9
J gene: TRBJ1-2

CDR3 protein: CASSPMTGANEQYF
CDR3 DNA: TGTGCCAGCAGCCCAATGACAGGGGCCAACGAGCAGTACTTC
D gene: TRBD1
clone size: -
V gene: TRBV27
J gene: TRBJ2-7

CDR3 protein: CASSIRAGGLGEQYF
CDR3 DNA: TGTGCCAGTAGTATAAGAGCCGGGGGTCTAGGCGAGCAGTACTTC
D gene: -
clone size: -
V gene: TRBV19
J gene: TRBJ2-7

CDR3 protein: CASSLGRRDKNTEAFF
CDR3 DNA: TGTGCCAGCAGCTTAGGGCGCCGGGACAAGAACACTGAAGCTTTCTTT
D gene: -
clone size: -
V gene: TRBV7-9
J gene: TRBJ1-1

CDR3 protein: CASSPEGLIYGYTF
CDR3 DNA: TGTGCCAGCAGTCCCGAAGGACTGATCTATGGCTACACCTTC
D gene: -
clone size: -
V gene: TRBV28
J gene: TRBJ1-2

CDR3 protein: CASSISGDYGYTF
CDR3 DNA: TGTGCCAGTAGTATTTCAGGGGACTATGGCTACACCTTC
D gene: -
clone size: -
V gene: TRBV19
J gene: TRBJ1-2

CDR3 protein: CASSLGQGALAKNIQYF
CDR3 DNA: TGCGCCAGCAGCTTGGGACAGGGTGCCCTAGCCAAAAACATTCAGTACTTC
D gene: TRBD1
clone size: -
V gene: TRBV5-1
J gene: TRBJ2-4

CDR3 protein: CASSLDGDQPQHF
CDR3 DNA: TGTGCCAGCAGCTTGGACGGGGATCAGCCCCAGCATTTT
D gene: -
clone size: -
V gene: TRBV5-4
J gene: TRBJ1-5

CDR3 protein: CASSWYKGTDTQYF
CDR3 DNA: TGTGCCAGCAGTTGGTATAAGGGGACAGACACCCAGTACTTC
D gene: TRBD1
clone size: -
V gene: TRBV28
J gene: TRBJ2-5

CDR3 protein: CASSSGGAASTDTQYF
CDR3 DNA: TGCGCCAGCAGCTCTGGCGGGGCCGCTAGCACAGATACGCAGTATTTT
D gene: -
clone size: -
V gene: TRBV5-1
J gene: TRBJ2-3

CDR3 protein: CASSQDHGRGYEQYF
CDR3 DNA: TGTGCCAGCAGCCAAGATCACGGCAGGGGCTACGAGCAGTACTTC
D gene: -
clone size: -
V gene: TRBV3-1/TRBV3-2
J gene: TRBJ2-7

CDR3 protein: CASSIYPQSGDWRGNQPQHF
CDR3 DNA: TGTGCCAGTAGTATATACCCCCAATCGGGGGATTGGCGAGGTAATCAGCCCCAGCATTTT
D gene: -
clone size: -
V gene: TRBV19
J gene: TRBJ1-5

CDR3 protein: CASSLGPGANEQYF
CDR3 DNA: TGCGCCAGCAGCTTGGGGCCAGGGGCAAACGAGCAGTACTTC
D gene: -
clone size: once
V gene: TRBV5-1
J gene: TRBJ2-7

CDR3 protein: CASSYLILGEDQPQHF
CDR3 DNA: TGTGCCAGCAGTTACTTAATCTTGGGGGAGGATCAGCCCCAGCATTTT
D gene: -
clone size: -
V gene: TRBV6-8
J gene: TRBJ1-5

CDR3 protein: CASSGGTGFEEQYF
CDR3 DNA: TGTGCCAGCAGCGGGGGGACAGGGTTTGAGGAGCAGTACTTC
D gene: TRBD1
clone size: once
V gene: TRBV9
J gene: TRBJ2-7

CDR3 protein: CASKRDSGANVLTF
CDR3 DNA: TGTGCCAGCAAGCGGGACTCTGGGGCCAACGTCCTGACTTTC
D gene: TRBD2
clone size: -
V gene: TRBV2
J gene: TRBJ2-6

CDR3 protein: CASSLGPGELFF
CDR3 DNA: TGTGCCAGCAGCTTAGGGCCGGGGGAGCTGTTTTTT
D gene: -
clone size: few
V gene: TRBV7-9
J gene: TRBJ2-2

CDR3 protein: CASSIRHPFYGYTF
CDR3 DNA: TGTGCCAGCAGTATAAGACACCCTTTCTATGGCTACACCTTC
D gene: -
clone size: -
V gene: TRBV27
J gene: TRBJ1-2

CDR3 protein: CASSPDRGNGYTF
CDR3 DNA: TGTGCCAGCAGCCCTGACAGGGGGAATGGCTACACCTTC
D gene: TRBD1
clone size: -
V gene: TRBV7-9
J gene: TRBJ1-2

CDR3 protein: CASSYVVRGEAFF
CDR3 DNA: TGTGCCAGCAGTTACGTGGTTCGGGGTGAAGCTTTCTTT
D gene: -
clone size: -
V gene: TRBV6-2/TRBV6-3
J gene: TRBJ1-1

CDR3 protein: CATTTGGEAFF
CDR3 DNA: TGTGCCACCACGACAGGGGGTGAAGCTTTCTTT
D gene: TRBD1
clone size: -
V gene: TRBV15
J gene: TRBJ1-1

CDR3 protein: CSPVTYGYTF
CDR3 DNA: TGCAGTCCGGTAACCTATGGCTACACCTTC
D gene: -
clone size: -
V gene: TRBV20-1
J gene: TRBJ1-2

CDR3 protein: CASRPIADTQYF
CDR3 DNA: TGTGCCAGCAGACCTATCGCAGATACGCAGTATTTT
D gene: -
clone size: -
V gene: TRBV2
J gene: TRBJ2-3

CDR3 protein: CASSQTATGTTGELFF
CDR3 DNA: TGCGCCAGCAGCCAAACCGCGACAGGGACCACCGGGGAGCTGTTTTTT
D gene: TRBD1
clone size: -
V gene: TRBV5-1
J gene: TRBJ2-2

CDR3 protein: CASCQRGGRINEKLFF
CDR3 DNA: TGTGCCAGCTGCCAAAGGGGAGGGCGGATTAATGAAAAACTGTTTTTT
D gene: -
clone size: -
V gene: TRBV11-2
J gene: TRBJ1-4

CDR3 protein: CASSYSDRIHGYTF
CDR3 DNA: TGTGCCAGCAGTTACTCTGACAGGATCCATGGCTACACCTTC
D gene: -
clone size: -
V gene: TRBV6-2/TRBV6-3
J gene: TRBJ1-2

CDR3 protein: CASSLGGPDIQYF
CDR3 DNA: TGTGCCAGCAGCTTAGGAGGGCCGGACATTCAGTACTTC
D gene: -
clone size: once
V gene: TRBV7-2
J gene: TRBJ2-4

CDR3 protein: CASNRLINTEAFF
CDR3 DNA: TGTGCCAGCAACCGACTGATAAACACTGAAGCTTTCTTT
D gene: -
clone size: -
V gene: TRBV5-5
J gene: TRBJ1-1

CDR3 protein: CASRDSEVHTEAFF
CDR3 DNA: TGTGCCAGCAGGGACAGCGAGGTCCACACTGAAGCTTTCTTT
D gene: -
clone size: -
V gene: TRBV25-1
J gene: TRBJ1-1

CDR3 protein: CASSRKGLRGTEAFF
CDR3 DNA: TGTGCCAGTAGCCGAAAGGGCCTGAGAGGGACTGAAGCTTTCTTT
D gene: -
clone size: -
V gene: TRBV19
J gene: TRBJ1-1